A single sample gave rise to the 23 T cell receptor beta chains below, sequenced in a study of blood T cell repertoires in COVID-19. Sequencing used immunoSEQ multiplex PCR; TCRdb keeps in-frame clones, though not all of them. The sample gives 130,000 to 150,000 clones, around 84% of which show up once; around 5% is in the top ten. Sample: peripheral blood. These receptors all come from a human donor in a cohort sampled during active COVID-19.

The chain has TRBV27 and TRBJ1-5; D unclear. This CDR3 has 13 amino acids. Trimming shortened V by 4 bases and J by 6 bases, and 10 bases separated the two germline ends. The V gene's germline CDR1 is MNHEY and CDR2 SMNVEV (reference sequence). The CDR3, as DNA: TGTGCCAGCAGTTCTAACCGGGGTCAGCCCCAGCATTTT. This codes for CASSSNRGQPQHF.

The chain couples TRBV7-9 to TRBJ2-2, with D perhaps TRBD1 (6 bases). The CDR3 extends over 16 amino acids. Germline CDR1 and CDR2: SEHNR and FQNEAQ (reference sequence). Trimming stripped 6 bases from V and 1 base from J, with 15 bases between. The CDR3 bases are TGTGCCAGCAGACAAGCAGCGGACAGGAACACCGGGGAGCTGTTTTTT. This sequence encodes CASRQAADRNTGELFF.

The gene calls are TRBV7-2 and TRBJ2-7; D is perhaps TRBD1 (6 bases). V lost 1 base to trimming and J lost 2 bases, with 12 bases between them. Per the germline V gene, CDR1 is SGHTA and CDR2 is FQGNSA. The CDR3 consists of 15 residues. The CDR3 loop reads CASSLDRDTPYEQYF. DNA of the CDR3: TGTGCCAGCAGCTTAGACCGGGACACTCCCTACGAGCAGTACTTC.

J is TRBJ1-1 and V is TRBV5-1, with D hard to call. This CDR3 region has 15 residues. Germline V lookup: CDR1 SGHRS, CDR2 YFSETQ. Trimming took off 0 bases at V and 5 bases at J, with 14 bases between the two ends. DNA for the CDR3: TGCGCCAGCAGCTTGGGTGTCCAGGAAAATACTGAAGCTTTCTTT. Protein product: CASSLGVQENTEAFF.

The V and J genes are TRBV3-1 (or the pseudogene TRBV3-2) and TRBJ1-1; a weak D match, TRBD1 (5 bases). The CDR3 is 13 amino acids. CDR1 and CDR2 (germline): LGHDT, YNNKEL (reference sequence). Trimming cost V 6 bases and J 3 bases, with 11 bases left between them. CDR3 DNA sequence: TGTGCCAGCAGAGTCCAGGGCGACACTGAAGCTTTCTTT. Amino acids: CASRVQGDTEAFF.

This chain joins TRBV2 and TRBJ1-1; 9 positions match TRBD1. CDR1 and CDR2 from the germline V gene are SNHLY and FYNNEI. The CDR3 covers 15 residues. Trimming removed 6 bases from V and 1 base from J; junction bases left unmatched: 6. The DNA of the CDR3 is TGTGCCAGCAGCCTCCGGGGACAGGGGAACACTGAAGCTTTCTTT. It translates to CASSLRGQGNTEAFF. The full variable domain, with the rest looked up from reference TRBV2 and TRBJ1-1, is EPEVTQTPSHQVTQMGQEVILRCVPISNHLYFYWYRQILGQKVEFLVSFYNNEISEKSEIFDDQFSVERPDGSNFTLKIRSTKLEDSAMYFCASSLRGQGNTEAFFGQGTRLTVV.

The chain carries TRBV10-3 and TRBJ1-2; perhaps TRBD1 as D (6 bases). Germline assignment: CDR1 ENHRY and CDR2 SYGVKD. V shed 0 bases and J shed 4 bases, with 18 bases lying between them. CDR3 size: 17 residues. The CDR3 DNA is TGTGCCATCAGTGAGTCGGACGTCAGGGGCCCCCTCTATGGCTACACCTTC. This encodes CAISESDVRGPLYGYTF.

The rearrangement joins TRBV4-1 to TRBJ1-1; D gene unclear. The germline gives CDR1 MGHRA, CDR2 YSYEKL. This CDR3 spans 15 amino acids. V was cut by 0 bases and J by 3 bases, with 11 bases left in between. DNA for the CDR3: TGCGCCAGCAGCCAAGATTTACAGATCTACACTGAAGCTTTCTTT. It translates to CASSQDLQIYTEAFF.

The rearrangement uses TRBV5-3 and TRBJ2-7; 9 nucleotides agree with TRBD2. TRBV5-3 counts as an open reading frame of uncertain function. V trimming: 2 bases; J trimming: 3 bases; junction bases outside the gene matches: 12. This CDR3 has 17 amino acids. CDR3 protein: CARSLVSGLAGIYEQYV. DNA for the CDR3: TGTGCCAGAAGCTTAGTGAGCGGTCTAGCGGGAATCTACGAGCAGTACGTC.

The rearrangement joins TRBV5-8 to TRBJ2-3, with a weak D call TRBD2 (5 bases). V lost 0 bases and J 3 bases, leaving 11 bases between the germline ends. In germline, CDR1 is SGHTS, CDR2 YDEGEE. The CDR3 covers 15 residues. The CDR3 bases are TGTGCCAGCAGCTTGGGTGGGAGAAGGACAGATACGCAGTATTTT. Translation: CASSLGGRRTDTQYF. The full variable domain, rest sourced from reference TRBV5-8 and TRBJ2-3, is EAGVTQSPTHLIKTRGQQATLRCSPISGHTSVYWYQQALGLGLQFLLWYDEGEERNRGNFPPRFSGRQFPNYSSELNVNALELEDSALYLCASSLGGRRTDTQYFGPGTRLTVL.

The V and J genes are TRBV7-8 and TRBJ2-5; 11 bases fit TRBD2. This CDR3 has 19 residues. The junction had 24 bases not matched to a gene; V was cut back by 10 bases and J by 5 bases. Germline V gives CDR1 SGHVS, CDR2 FQNEAQ. This CDR3 reads CATIRRGLAGGGVRETQYF. DNA of the CDR3: TGTGCCACCATCCGCAGGGGGCTAGCGGGAGGAGGTGTACGGGAGACCCAGTACTTC.

This rearrangement joins TRBV19 to TRBJ1-3; D gene uncertain. CDR1 is LNHDA and CDR2 is SQIVND in the germline V gene (reference sequence). The CDR3 loop spans 13 amino acids. Trimming cost V 3 bases and J 4 bases, with 7 bases left between them. The DNA of the CDR3 is TGTGCCAGTAGTATGGTGGCAGGAAACACCATATATTTT. Encoded protein: CASSMVAGNTIYF.

This chain connects TRBV4-2 to TRBJ1-3, with 11 nucleotides matching TRBD1. Germline trimming cut 4 bases from V and 2 bases from J; bases unmatched to any gene: 13. CDR1 LGHNA and CDR2 YNFKEQ come from the germline V gene. The CDR3 contains 19 residues. The CDR3 loop is CASSRPKGGQGGPGNTIYF. CDR3 coding DNA: TGTGCCAGCAGCCGTCCCAAAGGGGGACAGGGGGGCCCTGGAAACACCATATATTTT.

The chain uses TRBV4-1 and TRBJ2-7; D possibly corresponds to TRBD2 (5 bases). CDR1 and CDR2 from the germline V gene are MGHRA and YSYEKL. With 0 bases removed from V and 6 bases from J, the gap between germline ends came to 15 bases. The CDR3 is 15 amino acids. CDR3 nucleotides: TGCGCCAGCAGCCAAGATCGCCGGGGTCTCGGCGAGCAGTACGTC. It specifies CASSQDRRGLGEQYV.

The gene calls are TRBV5-1 and TRBJ1-2; D is possibly TRBD1 (5 bases). This CDR3 has 17 residues. Germline loops: CDR1 SGHRS, CDR2 YFSETQ. V dropped 5 bases and J dropped 2 bases, with 22 bases sitting between them. DNA of the CDR3: TGCGCCAGCAGTGGAACCCCCTCAGACAGCTTCAACTATGGCTACACCTTC. It is translated as CASSGTPSDSFNYGYTF.

V is TRBV3-1 (or the pseudogene TRBV3-2) and J is TRBJ1-3, with 11 bases matching TRBD1. CDR3 length: 18 residues. V shed 5 bases and J 4 bases; nucleotides not matched to a gene: 13. CDR1 LGHDT and CDR2 YNNKEL come from the germline V gene (reference sequence). CDR3 nucleotide sequence: TGTGCCAGCAGCAAAGTGTCCGGGACAGGGGGGTTGGGAAACACCATATATTTT. It yields the protein CASSKVSGTGGLGNTIYF.

The chain uses TRBV15 and TRBJ2-1, with D perhaps TRBD2 (7 bases). Trimming removed 5 bases at V and 10 bases at J, with 21 bases between. From germline, CDR1 is LNHNV and CDR2 YYDKDF (reference sequence). The CDR3 length is 15 residues. For the CDR3, the DNA is TGTGCCACCAGCGCTCTGGGGGGCGGGAGACAGGAGCAGTTCTTC. Encoded protein: CATSALGGGRQEQFF. The complete variable domain, with remaining parts taken from reference TRBV15 and TRBJ2-1, reads DAMVIQNPRYQVTQFGKPVTLSCSQTLNHNVMYWYQQKSSQAPKLLFHYYDKDFNNEADTPDNFQSRRPNTSFCFLDIRSPGLGDTAMYLCATSALGGGRQEQFFGPGTRLTVL.

The chain uses TRBV3-1 (or the pseudogene TRBV3-2) and TRBJ2-1; possible D gene TRBD2, 6 bases. CDR1 is LGHDT, CDR2 YNNKEL, per germline (reference sequence). Trimming stripped 6 bases from V and 8 bases from J, with 11 bases between. The CDR3 is 12 amino acids. CDR3 amino acids: CASSLREHEQFF. The CDR3 bases are TGTGCCAGCAGTTTACGGGAGCATGAGCAGTTCTTC.

The gene calls are TRBV5-5 and TRBJ1-1; no clear D gene. Germline V gene lookup returns CDR1 SGHKS and CDR2 YYEKEE (reference sequence). Trimming took 2 bases from V and 1 from J, leaving 12 bases between them. This CDR3 spans 15 amino acids. In DNA, the CDR3 is TGTGCCAGCAGCTTTTTCATTACAGCGAACACTGAAGCTTTCTTT. It codes for CASSFFITANTEAFF.

This chain links TRBV15 with TRBJ1-1; D is perhaps TRBD1 (6 bases). Germline CDR1 is LNHNV and CDR2 is YYDKDF (reference sequence). V was trimmed by 0 bases and J by 0 bases, leaving 11 bases between them. The CDR3 length is 16 residues. CDR3 residues: CATSRDMDRMNTEAFF. The CDR3 DNA sequence: TGTGCCACCAGCAGAGATATGGACAGAATGAACACTGAAGCTTTCTTT.

This clone was seen once. The chain couples TRBV19 to TRBJ1-6; the match to TRBD1 covers 7 bases. Trimming removed 8 bases from V and 9 bases from J; junction bases left unmatched: 7. This CDR3 region has 13 residues. Germline V gene lookup returns CDR1 LNHDA and CDR2 SQIVND (reference sequence). This CDR3 is CASRAGGGSPLHF. Here the CDR3 DNA reads TGTGCCAGTCGGGCAGGGGGTGGTTCACCCCTCCACTTT.

The chain links TRBV15 to TRBJ1-5; TRBD1 matches at 7 bases. The CDR3 totals 15 residues. V lost 0 bases to trimming and J lost 6 bases; unmatched junction nucleotides: 5. CDR1 LNHNV and CDR2 YYDKDF come from the germline V gene (reference sequence). CDR3 amino acids: CATSRDRTGSQPQHF. As DNA, the CDR3 is TGTGCCACCAGCAGAGATCGGACAGGCAGTCAGCCCCAGCATTTT.

The chain employs TRBV19 and TRBJ1-5; 7 bases are a match to TRBD1. V was pared by 6 bases and J by 0 bases, with 11 bases of the junction left unmatched. CDR1 is LNHDA and CDR2 is SQIVND in the germline V gene (reference sequence). The CDR3 spans 17 residues. The DNA of the CDR3 is TGTGCCAGTAGAAGAAGAGGGGGCCCCTATAGCAATCAGCCCCAGCATTTT. This sequence encodes CASRRRGGPYSNQPQHF.